This TCR beta chain was documented in a study of blood T cells in healthy people across ages. General study findings and limits: Since the PBMCs were unsorted, naive and antigen-experienced cells could not be conclusively compared.

Using a J-beta primer mix together with a sample-barcoded 5' primer, a second PCR was run for roughly 6 to 12 cycles. TCRdb processed the 5' RACE reads anew with MiXCR; each CDR3 protein has one entry. The table records around 400,000 distinct CDR3 sequences, about half of them present only once. This clonotype has more than one count but fewer than ten. Its antigen is unknown. This CDR3 spans 13 amino acids. V lost 8 bases and J lost 9, with 17 bases in between. In germline, CDR1 is SGHTA, CDR2 FQGNSA. Sequenced material: blood. J is TRBJ2-1 and V is TRBV7-2; possible D gene TRBD2, 7 bases. The source is a man aged 55 to 70 in good health. The CDR3 DNA sequence: TGTGCCAGCGGGCGCACGGGGGGCGGTGAGCAGTTCTTC. Amino acids: CASGRTGGGEQFF.